Given below is one TCR beta chain in context. CDR3 length equals 13 residues. Per the germline V gene, CDR1 is SEHNR and CDR2 is FQNEAQ (reference sequence). The ends were cut back, 7 bases at V and 6 bases at J, with 15 bases in the middle. This sample was taken from a study of T cell changes during pregnancy in multiple sclerosis. Assay used: immunoSEQ multiplex PCR; TCRdb lists only in-frame clones, some missing. This table holds about 24,000 clones, approximately 90% found once. This receptor was taken from a female donor in good health, enrolled as a control in a pregnancy study. The sequences come from CD8+ T cells from peripheral blood mononuclear cells, collected in the first trimester of pregnancy. The genes are TRBV7-9 and TRBJ1-2; a possible D gene is TRBD1 (5 bases). In DNA, the CDR3 is TGTGCCAGCACCATCGGGACTGGGGATGGCTACACCTTC. Its protein product is CASTIGTGDGYTF.